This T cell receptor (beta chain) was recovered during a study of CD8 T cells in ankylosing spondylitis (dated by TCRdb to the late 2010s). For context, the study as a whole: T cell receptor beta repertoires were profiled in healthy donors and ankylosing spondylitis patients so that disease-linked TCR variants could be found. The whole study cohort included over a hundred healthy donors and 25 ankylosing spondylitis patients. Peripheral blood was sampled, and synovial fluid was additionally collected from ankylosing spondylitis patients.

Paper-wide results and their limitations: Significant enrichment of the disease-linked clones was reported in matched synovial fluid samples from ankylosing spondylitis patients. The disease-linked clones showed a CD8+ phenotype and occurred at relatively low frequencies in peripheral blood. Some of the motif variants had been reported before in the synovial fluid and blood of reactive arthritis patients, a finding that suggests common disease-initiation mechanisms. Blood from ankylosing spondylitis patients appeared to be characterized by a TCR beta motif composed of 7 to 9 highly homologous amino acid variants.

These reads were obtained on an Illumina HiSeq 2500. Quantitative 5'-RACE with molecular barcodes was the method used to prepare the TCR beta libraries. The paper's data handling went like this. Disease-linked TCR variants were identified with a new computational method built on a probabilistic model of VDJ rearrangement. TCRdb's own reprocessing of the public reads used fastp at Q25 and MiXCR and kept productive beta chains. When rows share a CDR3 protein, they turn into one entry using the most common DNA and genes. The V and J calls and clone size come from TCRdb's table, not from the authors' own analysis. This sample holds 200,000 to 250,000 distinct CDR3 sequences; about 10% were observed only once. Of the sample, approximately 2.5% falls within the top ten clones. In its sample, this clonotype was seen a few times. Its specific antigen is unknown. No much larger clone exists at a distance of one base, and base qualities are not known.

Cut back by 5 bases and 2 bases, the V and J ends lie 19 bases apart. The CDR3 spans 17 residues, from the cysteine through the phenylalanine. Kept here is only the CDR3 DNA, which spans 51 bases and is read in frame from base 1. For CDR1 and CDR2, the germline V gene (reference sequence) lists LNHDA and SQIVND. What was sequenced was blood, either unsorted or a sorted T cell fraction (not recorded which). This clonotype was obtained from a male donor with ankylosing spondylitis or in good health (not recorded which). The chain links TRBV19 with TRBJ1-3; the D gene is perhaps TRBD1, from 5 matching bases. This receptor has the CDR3 CASSAPGRSRPGNTIYF. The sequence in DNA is TGTGCCAGTAGTGCTCCGGGACGGTCGAGGCCTGGAAACACCATATATTTT.